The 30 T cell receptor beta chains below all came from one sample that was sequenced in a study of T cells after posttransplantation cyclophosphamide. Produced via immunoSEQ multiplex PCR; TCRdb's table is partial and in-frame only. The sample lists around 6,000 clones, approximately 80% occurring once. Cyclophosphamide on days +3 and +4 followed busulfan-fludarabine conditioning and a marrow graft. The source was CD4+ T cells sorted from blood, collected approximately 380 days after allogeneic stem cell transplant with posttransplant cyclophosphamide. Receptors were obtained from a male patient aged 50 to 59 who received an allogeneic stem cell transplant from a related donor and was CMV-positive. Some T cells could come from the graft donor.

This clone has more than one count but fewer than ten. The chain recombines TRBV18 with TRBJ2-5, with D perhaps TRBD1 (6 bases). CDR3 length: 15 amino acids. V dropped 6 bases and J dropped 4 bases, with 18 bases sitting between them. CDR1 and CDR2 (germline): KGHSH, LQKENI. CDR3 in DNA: TGTGCCAGCTCCCCAACAGGGATAGGCCCAGAGACCCAGTACTTC. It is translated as CASSPTGIGPETQYF.

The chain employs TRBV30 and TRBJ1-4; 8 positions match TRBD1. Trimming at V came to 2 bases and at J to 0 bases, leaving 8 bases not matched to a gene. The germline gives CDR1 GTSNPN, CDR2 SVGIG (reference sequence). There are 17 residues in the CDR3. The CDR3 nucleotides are TGTGCCTGGAGTCGCTCTGGGACAGGCACAACTAATGAAAAACTGTTTTTT. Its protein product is CAWSRSGTGTTNEKLFF.

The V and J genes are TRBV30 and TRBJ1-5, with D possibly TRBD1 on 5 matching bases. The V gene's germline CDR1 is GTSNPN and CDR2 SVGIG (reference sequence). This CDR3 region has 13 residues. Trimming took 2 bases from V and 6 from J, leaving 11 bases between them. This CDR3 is CAWSPGGGQPQHF. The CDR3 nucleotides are TGTGCCTGGAGTCCCGGGGGAGGTCAGCCCCAGCATTTT.

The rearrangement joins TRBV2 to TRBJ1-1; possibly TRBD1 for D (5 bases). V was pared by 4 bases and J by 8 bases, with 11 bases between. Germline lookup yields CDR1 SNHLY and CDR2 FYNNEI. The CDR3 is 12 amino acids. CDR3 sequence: CASSGQGLEAFF. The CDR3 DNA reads TGTGCCAGCAGTGGGCAGGGACTGGAAGCTTTCTTT.

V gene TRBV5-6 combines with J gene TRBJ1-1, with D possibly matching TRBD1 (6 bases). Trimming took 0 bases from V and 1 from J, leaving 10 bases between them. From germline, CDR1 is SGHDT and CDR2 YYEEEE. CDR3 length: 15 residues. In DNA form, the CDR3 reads TGTGCCAGCAGCTTGGCGCGGGGGGCGAACACTGAAGCTTTCTTT. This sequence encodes CASSLARGANTEAFF.

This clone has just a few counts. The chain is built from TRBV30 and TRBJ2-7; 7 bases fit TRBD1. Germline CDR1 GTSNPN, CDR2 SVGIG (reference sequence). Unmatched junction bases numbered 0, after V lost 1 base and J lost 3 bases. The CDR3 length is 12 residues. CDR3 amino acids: CAWSGQGYEQYF. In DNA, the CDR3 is TGTGCCTGGAGTGGACAGGGCTACGAGCAGTACTTC.

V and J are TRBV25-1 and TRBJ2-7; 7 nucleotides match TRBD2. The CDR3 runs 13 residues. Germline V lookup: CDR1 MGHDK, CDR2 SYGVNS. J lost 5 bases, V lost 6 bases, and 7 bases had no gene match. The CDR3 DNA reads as TGTGCCAGCAGAAGGGCGGGAGACCACGAGCAGTACTTC. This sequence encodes CASRRAGDHEQYF.

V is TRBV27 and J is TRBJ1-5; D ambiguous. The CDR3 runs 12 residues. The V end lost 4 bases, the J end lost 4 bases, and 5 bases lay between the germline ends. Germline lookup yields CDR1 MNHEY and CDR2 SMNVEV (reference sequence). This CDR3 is CASSSPNQPQHF. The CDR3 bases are TGTGCCAGCAGTTCCCCAAATCAGCCCCAGCATTTT.

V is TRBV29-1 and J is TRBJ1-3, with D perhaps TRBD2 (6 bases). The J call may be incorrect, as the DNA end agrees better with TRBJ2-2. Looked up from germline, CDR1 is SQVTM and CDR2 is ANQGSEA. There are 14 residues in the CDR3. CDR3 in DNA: TGCAGCGTTGACGGGGCTCGGGGGTCCGGGGAGCTGTTTTTT. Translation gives CSVDGARGSGELFF.

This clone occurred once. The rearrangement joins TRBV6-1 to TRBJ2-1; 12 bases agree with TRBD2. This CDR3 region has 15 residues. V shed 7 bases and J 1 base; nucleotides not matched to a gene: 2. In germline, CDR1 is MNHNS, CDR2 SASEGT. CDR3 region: CASTSGRESYNEQFF. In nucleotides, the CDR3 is TGTGCCAGCACTAGCGGGAGGGAATCCTACAATGAGCAGTTCTTC.

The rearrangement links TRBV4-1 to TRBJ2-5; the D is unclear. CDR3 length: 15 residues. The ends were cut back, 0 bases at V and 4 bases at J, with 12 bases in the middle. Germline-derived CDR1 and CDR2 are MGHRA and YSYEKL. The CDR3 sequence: CASSQDTRISETQYF. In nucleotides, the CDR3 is TGCGCCAGCAGCCAAGATACGAGAATTTCAGAGACCCAGTACTTC.

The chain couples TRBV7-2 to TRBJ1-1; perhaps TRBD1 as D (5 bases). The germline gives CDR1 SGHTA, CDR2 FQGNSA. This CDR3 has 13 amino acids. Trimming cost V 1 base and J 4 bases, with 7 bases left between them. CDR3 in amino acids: CASSLDRFTEAFF. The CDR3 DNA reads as TGTGCCAGCAGCTTAGACAGGTTCACTGAAGCTTTCTTT.

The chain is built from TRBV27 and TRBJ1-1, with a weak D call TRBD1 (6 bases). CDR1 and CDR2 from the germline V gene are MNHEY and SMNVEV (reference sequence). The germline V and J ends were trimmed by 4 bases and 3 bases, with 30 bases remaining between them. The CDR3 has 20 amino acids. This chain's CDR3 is CASSSRMFRAHLGGHTEAFF. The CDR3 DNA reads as TGTGCCAGCAGTTCTCGTATGTTCCGGGCCCACCTCGGGGGGCACACTGAAGCTTTCTTT.

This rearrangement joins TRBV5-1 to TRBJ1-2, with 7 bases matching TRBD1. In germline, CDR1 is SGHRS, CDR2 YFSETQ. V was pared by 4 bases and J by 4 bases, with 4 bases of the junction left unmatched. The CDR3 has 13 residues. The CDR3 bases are TGCGCCAGCAGCCCTGGGACAGCCTATGGCTACACCTTC. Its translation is CASSPGTAYGYTF.

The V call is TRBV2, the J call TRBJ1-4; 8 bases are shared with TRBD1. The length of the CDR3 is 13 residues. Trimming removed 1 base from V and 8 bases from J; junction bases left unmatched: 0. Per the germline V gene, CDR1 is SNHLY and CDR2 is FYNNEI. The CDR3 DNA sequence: TGTGCCAGCAGTGAAGGGACAGGGGAAAAACTGTTTTTT. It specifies CASSEGTGEKLFF.

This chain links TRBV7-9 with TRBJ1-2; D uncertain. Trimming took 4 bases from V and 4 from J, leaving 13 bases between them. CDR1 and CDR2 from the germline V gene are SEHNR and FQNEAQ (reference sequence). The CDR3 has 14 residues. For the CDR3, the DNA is TGTGCCAGCAGCTCCGCAGGCACACTCTATGGCTACACCTTC. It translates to CASSSAGTLYGYTF.

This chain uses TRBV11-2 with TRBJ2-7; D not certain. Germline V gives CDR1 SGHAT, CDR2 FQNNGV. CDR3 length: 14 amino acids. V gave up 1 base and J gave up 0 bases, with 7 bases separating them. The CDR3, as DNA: TGTGCCAGCAGCTTAGCCCACACCTCCTACGAGCAGTACTTC. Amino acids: CASSLAHTSYEQYF.

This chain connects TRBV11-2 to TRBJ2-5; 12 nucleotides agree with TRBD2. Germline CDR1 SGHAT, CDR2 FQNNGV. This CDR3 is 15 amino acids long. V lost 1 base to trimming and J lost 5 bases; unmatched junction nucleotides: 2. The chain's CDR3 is CASSLASGRVETQYF. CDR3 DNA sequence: TGTGCCAGCAGCTTAGCTAGCGGGAGGGTGGAGACCCAGTACTTC. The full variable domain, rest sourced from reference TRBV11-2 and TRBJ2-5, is EAGVAQSPRYKIIEKRQSVAFWCNPISGHATLYWYQQILGQGPKLLIQFQNNGVVDDSQLPKDRFSAERLKGVDSTLKIQPAKLEDSAVYLCASSLASGRVETQYFGPGTRLLVL.

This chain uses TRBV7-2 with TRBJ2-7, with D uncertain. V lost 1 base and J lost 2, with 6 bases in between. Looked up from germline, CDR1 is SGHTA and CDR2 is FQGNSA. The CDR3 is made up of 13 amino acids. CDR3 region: CASSLGEPYEQYF. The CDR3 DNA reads TGTGCCAGCAGCTTAGGAGAACCCTACGAGCAGTACTTC.

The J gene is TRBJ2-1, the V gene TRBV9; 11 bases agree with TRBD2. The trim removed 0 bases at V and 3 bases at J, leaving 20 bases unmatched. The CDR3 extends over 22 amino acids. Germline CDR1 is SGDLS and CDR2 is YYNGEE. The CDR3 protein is CASSVVASKGGRLAGFYNEQFF. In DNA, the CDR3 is TGTGCCAGCAGCGTAGTAGCCTCTAAAGGGGGAAGACTAGCGGGATTCTACAATGAGCAGTTCTTC.

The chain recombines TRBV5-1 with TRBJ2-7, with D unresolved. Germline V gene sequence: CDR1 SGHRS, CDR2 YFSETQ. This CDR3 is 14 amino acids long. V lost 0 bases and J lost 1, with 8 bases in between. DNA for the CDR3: TGCGCCAGCAGCTTGGAATCCAGGTCCTACGAGCAGTACTTC. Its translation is CASSLESRSYEQYF.

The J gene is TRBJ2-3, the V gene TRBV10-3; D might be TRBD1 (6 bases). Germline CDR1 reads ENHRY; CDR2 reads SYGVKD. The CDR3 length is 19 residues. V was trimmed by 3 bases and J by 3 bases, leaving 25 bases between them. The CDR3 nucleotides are TGTGCCATCAGTGATCGAGTTCGCCTACAGGGTAGTACGACAGATACGCAGTATTTT. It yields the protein CAISDRVRLQGSTTDTQYF.

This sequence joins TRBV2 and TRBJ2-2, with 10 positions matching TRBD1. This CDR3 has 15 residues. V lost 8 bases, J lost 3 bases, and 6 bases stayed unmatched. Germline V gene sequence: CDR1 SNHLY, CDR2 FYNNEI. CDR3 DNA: TGTGCCAGCGTCGGGACAGGGGCGGACACCGGGGAGCTGTTTTTT. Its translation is CASVGTGADTGELFF.

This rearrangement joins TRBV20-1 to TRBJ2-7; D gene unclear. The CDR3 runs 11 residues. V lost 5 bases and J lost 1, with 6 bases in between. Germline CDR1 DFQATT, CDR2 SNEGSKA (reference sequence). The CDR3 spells CSAPLSYEQYF. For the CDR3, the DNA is TGCAGTGCTCCTCTGTCCTACGAGCAGTACTTC.

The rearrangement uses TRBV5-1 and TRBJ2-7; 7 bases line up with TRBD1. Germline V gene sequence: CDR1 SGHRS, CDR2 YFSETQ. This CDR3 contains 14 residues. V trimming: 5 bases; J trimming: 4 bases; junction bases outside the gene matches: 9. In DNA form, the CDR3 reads TGCGCCAGCAGACCTGCCGACAGGGTGTACGAGCAGTACTTC. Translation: CASRPADRVYEQYF.

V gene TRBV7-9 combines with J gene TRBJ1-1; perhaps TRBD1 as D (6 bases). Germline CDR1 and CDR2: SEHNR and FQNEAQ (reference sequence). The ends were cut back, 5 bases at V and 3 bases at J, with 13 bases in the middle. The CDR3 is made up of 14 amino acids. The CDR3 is CASSRQATDTEAFF. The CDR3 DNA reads TGTGCCAGCAGCCGACAGGCTACTGACACTGAAGCTTTCTTT.

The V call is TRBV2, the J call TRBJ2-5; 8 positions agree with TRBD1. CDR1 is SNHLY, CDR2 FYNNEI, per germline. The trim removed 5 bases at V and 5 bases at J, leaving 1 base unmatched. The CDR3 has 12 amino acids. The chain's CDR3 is CASSWTGETQYF. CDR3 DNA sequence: TGTGCCAGCAGTTGGACAGGGGAGACCCAGTACTTC.

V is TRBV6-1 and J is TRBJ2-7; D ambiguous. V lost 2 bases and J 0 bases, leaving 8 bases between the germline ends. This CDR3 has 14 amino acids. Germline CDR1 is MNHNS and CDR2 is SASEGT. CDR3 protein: CASSETADSYEQYF. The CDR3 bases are TGTGCCAGCAGTGAAACGGCGGACTCCTACGAGCAGTACTTC.

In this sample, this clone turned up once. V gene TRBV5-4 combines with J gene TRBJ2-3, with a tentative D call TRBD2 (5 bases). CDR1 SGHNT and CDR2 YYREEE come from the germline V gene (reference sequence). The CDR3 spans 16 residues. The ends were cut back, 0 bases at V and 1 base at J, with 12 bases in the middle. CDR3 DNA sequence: TGTGCCAGCAGCTTGGGGGGTCCCGGGGGCACAGATACGCAGTATTTT. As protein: CASSLGGPGGTDTQYF.

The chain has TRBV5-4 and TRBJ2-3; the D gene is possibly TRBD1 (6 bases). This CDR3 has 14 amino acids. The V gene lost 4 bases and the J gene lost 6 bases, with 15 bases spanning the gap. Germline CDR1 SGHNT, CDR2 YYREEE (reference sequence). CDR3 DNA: TGTGCCAGCAGCCCAACAGGGTATACCGATACGCAGTATTTT. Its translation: CASSPTGYTDTQYF.